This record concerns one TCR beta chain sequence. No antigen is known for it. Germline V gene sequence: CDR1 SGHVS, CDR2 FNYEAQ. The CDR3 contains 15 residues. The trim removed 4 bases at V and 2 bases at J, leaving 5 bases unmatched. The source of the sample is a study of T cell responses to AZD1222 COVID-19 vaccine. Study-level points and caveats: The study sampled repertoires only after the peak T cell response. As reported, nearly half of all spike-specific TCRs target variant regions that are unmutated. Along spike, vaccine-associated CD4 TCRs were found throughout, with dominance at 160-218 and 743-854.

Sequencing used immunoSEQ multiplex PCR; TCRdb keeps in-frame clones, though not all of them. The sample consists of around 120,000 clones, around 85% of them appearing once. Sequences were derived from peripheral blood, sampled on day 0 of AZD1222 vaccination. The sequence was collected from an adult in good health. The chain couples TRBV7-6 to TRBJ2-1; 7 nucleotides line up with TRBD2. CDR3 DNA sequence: TGTGCCAGCAGCTCACAGCGGGGCCCCTACAATGAGCAGTTCTTC. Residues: CASSSQRGPYNEQFF. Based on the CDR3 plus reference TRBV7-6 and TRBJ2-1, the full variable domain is GAGVSQSPRYKVTKRGQDVALRCDPISGHVSLYWYRQALGQGPEFLTYFNYEAQQDKSGLPNDRFSAERPEGSISTLTIQRTEQRDSAMYRCASSSQRGPYNEQFFGPGTRLTVL.